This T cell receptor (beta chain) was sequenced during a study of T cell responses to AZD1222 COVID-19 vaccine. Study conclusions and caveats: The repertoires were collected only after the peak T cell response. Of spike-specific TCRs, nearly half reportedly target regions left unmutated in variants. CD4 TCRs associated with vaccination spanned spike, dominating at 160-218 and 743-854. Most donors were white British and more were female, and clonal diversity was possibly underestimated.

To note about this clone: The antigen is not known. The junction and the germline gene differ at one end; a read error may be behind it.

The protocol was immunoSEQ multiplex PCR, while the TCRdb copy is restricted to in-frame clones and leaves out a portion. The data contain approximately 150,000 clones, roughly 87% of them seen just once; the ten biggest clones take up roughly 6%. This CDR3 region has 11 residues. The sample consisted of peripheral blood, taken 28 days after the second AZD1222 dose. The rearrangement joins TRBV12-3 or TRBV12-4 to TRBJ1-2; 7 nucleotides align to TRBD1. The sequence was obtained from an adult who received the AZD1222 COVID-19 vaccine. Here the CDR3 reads CASSSASGQLF. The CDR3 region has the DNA TGTGCCAGCAGTTCGGCCTCGGGACAGTTATTC.